A single sample gave rise to the 11 T cell receptor beta chains below, sequenced in a study of blood T cell repertoires in COVID-19. The table came from immunoSEQ multiplex PCR; TCRdb's copy has only in-frame clones and leaves some out. The table includes around 30,000 clones, more than 70% detected once. Sample: peripheral blood. Every receptor here comes from a human donor in a cohort sampled during active COVID-19.

This clone was detected a few times. This chain joins TRBV3-1 (or the pseudogene TRBV3-2) and TRBJ1-1, with TRBD1 matching over 7 bases. J lost 10 bases, V lost 5 bases, and 7 bases had no gene match. CDR3 length: 12 residues. Germline V lookup: CDR1 LGHDT, CDR2 YNNKEL (reference sequence). The CDR3 here is CASSYGTVAAFF. CDR3 nucleotides: TGTGCCAGCAGCTACGGGACAGTCGCAGCTTTCTTT.

CDR3 nucleotide sequence: TGCGCCAGCAGAATGGACAGCTATGGCTACACCTTC. This gives the protein CASRMDSYGYTF. V gene TRBV5-1 combines with J gene TRBJ1-2, with D possibly being TRBD1 (6 bases). This CDR3 is 12 amino acids long. Looked up from germline, CDR1 is SGHRS and CDR2 is YFSETQ. The ends were cut back, 5 bases at V and 4 bases at J, with 9 bases in the middle.

J is TRBJ2-6 and V is TRBV18; D remains unclear. V dropped 2 bases and J dropped 0 bases, with 17 bases sitting between them. Per the germline V gene, CDR1 is KGHSH and CDR2 is LQKENI. This CDR3 is built from 19 residues. This CDR3 reads CASSPLRSWASSGANVLTF. In DNA form, the CDR3 reads TGTGCCAGCTCACCATTACGCTCCTGGGCGAGCTCTGGGGCCAACGTCCTGACTTTC. The variable domain in full, with the rest retrieved from reference TRBV18 and TRBJ2-6, is NAGVMQNPRHLVRRRGQEARLRCSPMKGHSHVYWYRQLPEEGLKFMVYLQKENIIDESGMPKERFSAEFPKEGPSILRIQQVVRGDSAAYFCASSPLRSWASSGANVLTFGAGSRLTVL.

This clone was observed once. The V call is TRBV5-4, the J call TRBJ1-6; 8 nucleotides match TRBD1. This CDR3 has 14 amino acids. J gave up 7 bases and V 4 bases, and 4 bases lay outside the gene matches. Germline loops: CDR1 SGHNT, CDR2 YYREEE (reference sequence). The CDR3 sequence is CASSLRQGNSPLHF. The CDR3 nucleotides read TGTGCCAGCAGCCTCCGACAGGGGAATTCACCCCTCCACTTT.

The genes are TRBV5-1 and TRBJ2-7, with 7 bases that match TRBD1. Germline V gene sequence: CDR1 SGHRS, CDR2 YFSETQ. J gave up 5 bases and V 4 bases, and 9 bases lay outside the gene matches. The CDR3 runs to 14 residues. The CDR3 bases are TGCGCCAGCAGCGAACAGGGGTTTAATAACGAGCAGTACTTC. Its translation is CASSEQGFNNEQYF.

The chain joins TRBV30 to TRBJ1-1, with D perhaps TRBD1 (6 bases). CDR1 and CDR2 from the germline V gene are GTSNPN and SVGIG (reference sequence). CDR3 length: 16 residues. V lost 0 bases and J lost 0, with 14 bases in between. CDR3 sequence reads: CAWSVAGALLNTEAFF. The CDR3 DNA is TGTGCCTGGAGTGTGGCAGGGGCCCTTTTGAACACTGAAGCTTTCTTT.

The chain uses TRBV14 and TRBJ1-2, with a tentative D call TRBD1 (5 bases). The V and J ends lost 3 bases and 7 bases respectively, with 12 bases between them. The CDR3 covers 13 residues. Germline V gene sequence: CDR1 SGHDN, CDR2 FVKESK. The CDR3 spells CASSQGGPGGYTF. CDR3 nucleotide sequence: TGTGCCAGCAGCCAGGGGGGACCTGGTGGCTACACCTTC.

The chain couples TRBV19 to TRBJ1-1, with 7 bases fitting TRBD1. The V gene's germline CDR1 is LNHDA and CDR2 SQIVND (reference sequence). The CDR3 length is 13 residues. V shed 7 bases and J 8 bases; nucleotides not matched to a gene: 10. The CDR3 is CASMGQTFTEAFF. The CDR3 nucleotides are TGTGCCAGTATGGGACAGACCTTCACAGAAGCTTTCTTT. Drawing the rest from reference TRBV19 and TRBJ1-1, the complete variable domain is DGGITQSPKYLFRKEGQNVTLSCEQNLNHDAMYWYRQDPGQGLRLIYYSQIVNDFQKGDIAEGYSVSREKKESFPLTVTSAQKNPTAFYLCASMGQTFTEAFFGQGTRLTVV.

This clone has more than one count but fewer than ten. This rearrangement joins TRBV6-2 or TRBV6-3 to TRBJ2-7, with 9 bases that match TRBD1. The CDR3 is 13 residues long. From germline, CDR1 is MNHEY and CDR2 SVGEGT. V lost 5 bases, J lost 5 bases, and 4 bases stayed unmatched. CDR3 residues: CASSLWTGDEQYF. The CDR3 DNA reads as TGTGCCAGCAGTCTCTGGACAGGGGACGAGCAGTACTTC.

This clone was recorded once. The rearrangement uses TRBV5-8 and TRBJ1-3; 9 bases map to TRBD1. The germline CDR1 and CDR2 sequences are SGHTS and YDEGEE. V lost 1 base, J lost 2 bases, and 7 bases stayed unmatched. The CDR3 spans 17 residues. The CDR3 DNA reads as TGTGCCAGCAGCTTGATGTTCGGGACAGGGACTGGAAACACCATATATTTT. This encodes CASSLMFGTGTGNTIYF. Based on the CDR3 plus reference TRBV5-8 and TRBJ1-3, the full variable domain is EAGVTQSPTHLIKTRGQQATLRCSPISGHTSVYWYQQALGLGLQFLLWYDEGEERNRGNFPPRFSGRQFPNYSSELNVNALELEDSALYLCASSLMFGTGTGNTIYFGEGSWLTVV.

The chain employs TRBV7-9 and TRBJ2-7; TRBD1 aligns across 8 bases. The V gene end was trimmed by 5 bases and the J gene end by 5 bases; junction bases not matched to a gene: 8. The CDR3 runs to 14 residues. Germline loops: CDR1 SEHNR, CDR2 FQNEAQ (reference sequence). In nucleotides, the CDR3 is TGTGCCAGCAGCCCCGACAGGGGTTTTAACGAGCAGTACTTC. Translation: CASSPDRGFNEQYF.